What follows describes a single T cell receptor beta chain. The treatment was: some 20 received Ad26.COV2.S at low or high dose, single or two shots; 5 received placebo; per-sample allocation not given. Sampling was performed 63 days after the first vaccine or placebo injection. The data are from a study of Ad26.COV2.S vaccination and SARS-CoV-2 variants. Germline V lookup: CDR1 MNHEY, CDR2 SVGAGI. The CDR3 sequence is 14 residues long. V shed 5 bases, J shed 1 base, and the junction held 4 bases outside the gene matches. Measured with immunoSEQ multiplex PCR; TCRdb has only the in-frame clones, and not every one. The sample contains around 420,000 clones, 88% of which appear only once.

This TCR was sampled from a person between 18 and 65 years old who received the Ad26.COV2.S COVID-19 vaccine or a placebo. This specimen was peripheral blood, taken in a trial of Ad26.COV2.S vaccine versus placebo. The rearrangement uses TRBV6-5 and TRBJ2-7, with 8 nucleotides matching TRBD1. CDR3 loop: CASSLTGGSYEQYF. The DNA of the CDR3 is TGTGCCAGCAGTCTCACAGGGGGTTCCTACGAGCAGTACTTC.